This note documents a single T cell receptor (beta chain) sequence. Its antigen is as yet unknown. This sample is part of a study of CD8 T cells in ankylosing spondylitis. Via MiXCR, TCRdb re-called the 5' RACE reads, giving one row per CDR3 protein. This sample has 110,000 to 150,000 distinct CDR3 sequences, with roughly 7.7% found just once. Looked up from germline, CDR1 is SGHVS and CDR2 is FNYEAQ. After removal of 5 bases from V and 4 bases from J, the junction contained 3 bases not matched to a gene. The CDR3 loop spans 13 amino acids. Study-level findings and limits: Disease-associated clones were reportedly significantly overrepresented in matched ankylosing spondylitis synovial fluid.

Sequencing used synovial fluid, either unsorted or a sorted T cell fraction (not recorded which). V and J are TRBV7-6 and TRBJ2-7, with 9 bases aligning to TRBD1. The TCR was taken from a male donor with ankylosing spondylitis. DNA of the CDR3: TGTGCCAGCAGCCTGGACAGGGGTTACGAGCAGTACTTC. Encoded protein: CASSLDRGYEQYF.